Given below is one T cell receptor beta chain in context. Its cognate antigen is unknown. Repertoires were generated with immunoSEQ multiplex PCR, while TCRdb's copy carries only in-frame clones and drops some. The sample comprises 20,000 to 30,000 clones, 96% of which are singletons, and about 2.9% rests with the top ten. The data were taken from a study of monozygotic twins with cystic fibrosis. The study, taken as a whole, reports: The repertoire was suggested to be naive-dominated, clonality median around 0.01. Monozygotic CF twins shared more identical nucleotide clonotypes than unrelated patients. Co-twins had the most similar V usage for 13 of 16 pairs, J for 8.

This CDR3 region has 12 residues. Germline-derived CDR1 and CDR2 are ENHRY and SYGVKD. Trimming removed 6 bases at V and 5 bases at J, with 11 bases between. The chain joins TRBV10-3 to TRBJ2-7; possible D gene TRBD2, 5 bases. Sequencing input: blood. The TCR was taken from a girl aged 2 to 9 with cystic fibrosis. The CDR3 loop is CAISPRGDEQYF. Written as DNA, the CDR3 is TGTGCCATCAGCCCCCGGGGAGACGAGCAGTACTTC.